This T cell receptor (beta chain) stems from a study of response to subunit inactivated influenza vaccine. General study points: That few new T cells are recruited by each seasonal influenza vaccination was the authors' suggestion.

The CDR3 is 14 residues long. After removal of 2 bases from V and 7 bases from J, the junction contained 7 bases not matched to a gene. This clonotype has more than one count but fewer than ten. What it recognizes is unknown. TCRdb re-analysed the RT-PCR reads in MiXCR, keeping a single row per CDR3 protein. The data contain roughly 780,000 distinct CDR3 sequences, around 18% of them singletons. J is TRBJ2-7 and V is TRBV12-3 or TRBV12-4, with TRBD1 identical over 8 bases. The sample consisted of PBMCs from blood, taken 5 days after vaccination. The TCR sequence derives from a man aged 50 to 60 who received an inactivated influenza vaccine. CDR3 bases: TGTGCCAGCAGTTTACAGGGGGCATTTAGGGAGCAGTACTTC. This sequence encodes CASSLQGAFREQYF.